This is a list of T cell receptor beta chains from one sample in a study of blood T cell repertoires in COVID-19. Sequenced by immunoSEQ multiplex PCR; TCRdb stores in-frame clones only, minus some. The sample records about 300,000 clones, 89% being singletons. The sequenced sample was peripheral blood. These TCRs come from a woman between 25 and 40 years old with COVID-19, enrolled during active disease. Each CDR3 is given with its conserved first and last residue. The D gene is left open where the match is weak. Only some rows state a clone size, as once, few, many or a class for expanded clones.

clone_size	d_call	v_call	j_call	cdr3_aa	cdr3_nt
-	-	TRBV7-9	TRBJ1-2	CASSLSGTGYGYTF	TGTGCCAGCAGCTTATCTGGTACAGGTTACGGCTACACCTTC
-	-	TRBV6-5	TRBJ2-5	CASSIGTAQETQYF	TGTGCCAGCAGCATCGGGACTGCTCAAGAGACCCAGTACTTC
once	-	TRBV3-1/TRBV3-2	TRBJ1-5	CASSQAFSGQPQHF	TGTGCCAGCAGCCAAGCATTTTCGGGACAGCCCCAGCATTTT
-	-	TRBV18	TRBJ2-3	CASSPGASDTQYF	TGTGCCAGCTCACCCGGTGCCTCGGATACGCAGTATTTT
-	-	TRBV6-5	TRBJ1-2	CASNPSGSYGYTF	TGTGCCAGCAACCCTTCGGGGAGTTATGGCTACACCTTC
once	-	TRBV2	TRBJ1-2	CASRKGSGYGYTF	TGTGCCAGCAGAAAGGGGTCCGGTTATGGCTACACCTTC
once	TRBD1	TRBV2	TRBJ2-2	CASRRDRDNGELFF	TGTGCCAGCAGGCGGGACAGGGATAACGGGGAGCTGTTTTTT
-	-	TRBV10-1	TRBJ2-2	CASSDGANTGELFF	TGCGCCAGCAGTGACGGGGCGAACACCGGGGAGCTGTTTTTT
-	TRBD1	TRBV11-1	TRBJ1-1	CASSSGQPNTEAFF	TGTGCCAGCAGCTCGGGACAGCCCAACACTGAAGCTTTCTTT
-	TRBD1	TRBV6-2/TRBV6-3	TRBJ1-2	CASSQGQGPTF	TGTGCCAGCAGTCAAGGACAGGGACCGACCTTC
-	TRBD2	TRBV5-8	TRBJ2-3	CASSSGLALADTQYF	TGTGCCAGCAGTTCGGGACTAGCGCTGGCAGATACGCAGTATTTT
-	-	TRBV15	TRBJ2-7	CATSRSRDINEQYF	TGTGCCACCAGCAGATCCCGGGACATCAACGAGCAGTACTTC
-	TRBD2	TRBV24-1	TRBJ2-5	CATGSGIGETQYF	TGTGCCACGGGAAGCGGGATTGGGGAGACCCAGTACTTC
once	-	TRBV24-1	TRBJ2-1	CATSDRTISEQFF	TGTGCCACCAGTGACAGGACAATTTCTGAGCAGTTCTTC
few	-	TRBV30	TRBJ2-1	CAYTGVLEQFF	TGTGCCTACACGGGGGTACTTGAGCAGTTCTTC
-	-	TRBV6-5	TRBJ1-2	CASSQGTSPQYGYTF	TGTGCCAGCAGCCAGGGGACAAGCCCTCAGTATGGCTACACCTTC
-	-	TRBV18	TRBJ1-1	CASSPKEGGRIVTEAFF	TGTGCCAGCTCACCAAAGGAGGGAGGGAGAATAGTCACTGAAGCTTTCTTT
-	TRBD1	TRBV6-2/TRBV6-3	TRBJ2-1	CASSPGQGAYNEQFF	TGTGCCAGCAGCCCCGGACAGGGGGCCTACAATGAGCAGTTCTTC
-	-	TRBV27	TRBJ2-1	CASTSTGNPNPHNEQFF	TGTGCCAGCACCTCTACGGGGAACCCCAATCCCCACAATGAGCAGTTCTTC
few	-	TRBV2	TRBJ1-1	CASSVDSMYMNTEAFF	TGTGCCAGCAGTGTAGACAGTATGTACATGAACACTGAAGCTTTCTTT
-	-	TRBV7-9	TRBJ2-6	CASSYRTVPSGANVLTF	TGTGCCAGCAGCTACCGGACAGTCCCCTCTGGGGCCAACGTCCTGACTTTC
once	TRBD1	TRBV11-2	TRBJ1-6	CASSRGGVGTHSPLHF	TGTGCCAGCAGCCGAGGGGGCGTTGGTACTCATTCACCCCTCCACTTT
-	-	TRBV6-5	TRBJ2-7	CASSYSSVSSYEQYF	TGTGCCAGCAGTTATTCGAGCGTCAGCTCCTACGAGCAGTACTTC
-	-	TRBV12-3/TRBV12-4	TRBJ1-1	CASTLWGGTEAFF	TGTGCCAGCACCCTCTGGGGGGGCACTGAAGCTTTCTTT
-	TRBD2	TRBV7-2	TRBJ2-1	CASSIIAGGDYNEQFF	TGTGCCAGCAGCATAATAGCGGGGGGTGACTACAATGAGCAGTTCTTC
-	TRBD1	TRBV10-1	TRBJ1-2	CASSTDRNYGYTF	TGCGCCAGCAGTACGGACAGGAACTATGGCTACACCTTC
once	TRBD2	TRBV27	TRBJ2-7	CASSLGLAYEQYF	TGTGCCAGCAGTTTGGGACTAGCCTACGAGCAGTACTTC
-	-	TRBV15	TRBJ1-2	CATSREDSLEGTF	TGTGCCACCAGCAGAGAAGACAGTCTAGAAGGGACCTTC
-	-	TRBV5-1	TRBJ1-2	CASSLERGGYTF	TGCGCCAGCAGCTTGGAAAGGGGGGGCTACACCTTC
-	-	TRBV6-5	TRBJ2-1	CASSPDRRQSNEQFF	TGTGCCAGCAGTCCTGACAGGAGACAGTCGAATGAGCAGTTCTTC
-	-	TRBV2	TRBJ1-6	CASSESRSPLHF	TGTGCCAGCAGTGAGTCCAGATCACCCCTCCACTTT
-	TRBD1	TRBV7-8	TRBJ2-7	CASSLSTGGFLEQYF	TGTGCCAGCAGCTTAAGCACAGGGGGATTTTTAGAGCAGTACTTC
-	-	TRBV18	TRBJ1-6	CASSPWRENSPLHF	TGTGCCAGCTCACCGTGGAGGGAGAATTCACCCCTCCACTTT
-	-	TRBV21-1	TRBJ1-1	CASSIRDRGNPNTEAFF	TGTGCCAGCAGCATCCGGGACAGGGGTAATCCGAACACTGAAGCTTTCTTT
-	-	TRBV5-8	TRBJ1-2	CASSLLFFYGYTF	TGTGCCAGCAGCTTGCTTTTCTTTTATGGCTACACCTTC
-	-	TRBV7-8	TRBJ1-1	CASSPPPGGSTEAFF	TGTGCCAGCAGCCCCCCCCCGGGGGGGAGCACTGAAGCTTTCTTT
-	-	TRBV19	TRBJ2-1	CASSFVFGGAGNNEQFF	TGTGCCAGTAGTTTCGTCTTCGGGGGAGCTGGGAACAATGAGCAGTTCTTC
-	TRBD2	TRBV11-3	TRBJ2-1	CASSLDPWSGGADEQFF	TGTGCCAGCAGCTTAGACCCCTGGAGCGGGGGGGCTGATGAGCAGTTCTTC
once	TRBD1	TRBV29-1	TRBJ1-2	CSVRQGAYGYTF	TGCAGCGTGAGACAGGGGGCCTATGGCTACACCTTC
-	TRBD2	TRBV3-1/TRBV3-2	TRBJ2-1	CASSQATSGGYNEQFF	TGTGCCAGCAGCCAAGCGACTAGCGGGGGCTACAATGAGCAGTTCTTC